The 20 T cell receptor beta chains reported below all come from one sample, sequenced in a study of response to subunit inactivated influenza vaccine. TCRdb re-derived calls from the RT-PCR reads in MiXCR, one entry per CDR3 protein. The sample has about 160,000 distinct CDR3 sequences; around 9.9% are singletons. Sequenced material: non-naive T cells sorted from PBMCs, taken roughly 46 days after vaccination. The receptor source for this set is a man between 45 and 60 years old who received an inactivated influenza vaccine.

V usage is TRBV6-5 and J usage is TRBJ2-7, with D maybe TRBD2 (6 bases). V lost 4 bases and J 3 bases, leaving 16 bases between the germline ends. The CDR3 runs 15 residues. Germline CDR1 reads MNHEY; CDR2 reads SVGAGI. CDR3 coding DNA: TGTGCCAGCAGTTCGACTAGTCAGCCTTTCTACGAGCAGTACTTC. As protein: CASSSTSQPFYEQYF.

This clonotype has a handful of counts. The J gene is TRBJ2-7, the V gene TRBV29-1; TRBD2 might be the D (6 bases). The CDR3 covers 14 residues. V was trimmed by 5 bases and J by 2 bases, leaving 16 bases between them. The germline V gene encodes CDR1 SQVTM and CDR2 ANQGSEA. The CDR3 sequence is CSVTNRGTPYEQYF. The CDR3 DNA reads as TGCAGCGTTACCAATCGCGGGACCCCCTACGAGCAGTACTTC.

This clonotype was detected only a few times. This CDR3 reads CASSLAARRESPLHF. The CDR3 DNA reads TGTGCCAGCAGCTTAGCCGCCAGGCGAGAATCACCCCTCCACTTT. The rearrangement links TRBV11-2 to TRBJ1-6; no clear D gene. The V and J ends lost 1 base and 10 bases respectively, with 14 bases between them. Per germline, CDR1 SGHAT and CDR2 FQNNGV. There are 15 residues in the CDR3.

Written as DNA, the CDR3 is TGTGCCAGCAGGTTTGGGGATTCACCCCTCCACTTT. As protein: CASRFGDSPLHF. The chain has TRBV6-5 and TRBJ1-6; no reliable D call. There are 12 residues in the CDR3. CDR1 and CDR2 from the germline V gene are MNHEY and SVGAGI. Trimming stripped 6 bases from V and 8 bases from J, with 8 bases between.

This clonotype has a count of ten or more. The CDR3 coding sequence is TGCGCCAGCAGCGCCTCCCAGGGGCCCAACTACAATGAGCAGTTCTTC. It codes for CASSASQGPNYNEQFF. The chain uses TRBV5-1 and TRBJ2-1; tentatively, D is TRBD1 (6 bases). CDR1 is SGHRS, CDR2 YFSETQ, per germline. The CDR3 loop spans 16 amino acids. Trimming took 4 bases from V and 3 from J, leaving 17 bases between them.

CDR3 region: CASSRRQGVGQGSEQYF. CDR3 sequence (DNA): TGCGCCAGCAGCCGCCGGCAGGGTGTGGGACAGGGAAGCGAGCAGTACTTC. The V call is TRBV4-3, the J call TRBJ2-7, with 9 bases matching TRBD1. Germline V lookup: CDR1 LGHNA, CDR2 YSLEER. The CDR3 length is 17 residues. J was trimmed by 6 bases and V by 4 bases; bases with no gene match: 16.

The rearrangement uses TRBV5-1 and TRBJ2-7; D perhaps matches TRBD1 (6 bases). CDR3 length: 15 amino acids. V lost 0 bases, J lost 2 bases, and 12 bases lay in between. Germline V gene sequence: CDR1 SGHRS, CDR2 YFSETQ. Written as DNA, the CDR3 is TGCGCCAGCAGCTTGGAGCCAGGGGACACCTACGAGCAGTACTTC. This translates into CASSLEPGDTYEQYF.

This clonotype was seen many times. This chain joins TRBV20-1 and TRBJ1-1, with TRBD1 matching over 8 bases. V was clipped by 8 bases and J by 5 bases; unmatched bases: 19. Germline assignment: CDR1 DFQATT and CDR2 SNEGSKA (reference sequence). CDR3 size: 16 residues. The DNA of the CDR3 is TGCAGTCCCAATCGAAGACAGGGGCGAAGGGTTACTGAAGCTTTCTTT. Translating gives CSPNRRQGRRVTEAFF.

The chain combines TRBV7-8 with TRBJ2-3; TRBD2 might be the D (6 bases). Germline V lookup: CDR1 SGHVS, CDR2 FQNEAQ. The V gene lost 4 bases and the J gene lost 0 bases, with 14 bases spanning the gap. This CDR3 comprises 16 residues. The CDR3 spells CASSSEDYGSTDTQYF. The CDR3 bases are TGTGCCAGCAGCTCGGAGGACTATGGAAGCACAGATACGCAGTATTTT.

Ten or more counts support this clonotype. The chain has TRBV9 and TRBJ2-5, with 7 bases identical to TRBD1. The CDR3 runs 15 residues. V dropped 3 bases and J dropped 4; count of bases not matched to a gene: 9. Germline-derived CDR1 and CDR2 are SGDLS and YYNGEE. This CDR3 reads CASSEQQGPGETQYF. CDR3 nucleotides: TGTGCCAGCAGCGAACAACAGGGGCCGGGAGAGACCCAGTACTTC.

There are a few counts of this clonotype. This chain links TRBV20-1 with TRBJ2-1; D unresolved. The V and J ends lost 6 bases and 6 bases respectively, with 18 bases between them. This CDR3 has 14 amino acids. Germline CDR1 reads DFQATT; CDR2 reads SNEGSKA (reference sequence). The DNA for the CDR3 is TGCAGTGCAACAGATGGTTCTGACATCAATGAGCAGTTCTTC. Translation: CSATDGSDINEQFF.

V gene TRBV18 combines with J gene TRBJ1-6, with a possible D match to TRBD1 (5 bases). V was clipped by 2 bases and J by 5 bases, with 10 bases between them. The CDR3 is 15 residues long. Per germline, CDR1 KGHSH and CDR2 LQKENI. The CDR3 coding sequence is TGTGCCAGCTCACCAGGACAAACCAATAATTCACCCCTCCACTTT. This encodes CASSPGQTNNSPLHF.

This clonotype came up many times. This chain connects TRBV12-3 or TRBV12-4 to TRBJ2-3, with TRBD2 matching over 9 bases. The CDR3 loop spans 16 amino acids. With V trimmed by 5 bases and J by 4 bases, 10 bases remained unmatched. CDR3 nucleotide sequence: TGTGCCAGCAGTCCACGAGCGGGGGGCCTCGCAGATACGCAGTATTTT. It translates to CASSPRAGGLADTQYF.

This clonotype was seen repeatedly, ten times or more. V is TRBV24-1 and J is TRBJ1-2; TRBD1 matches at 8 bases. This CDR3 region has 14 residues. Germline trimming cut 3 bases from V and 6 bases from J; bases unmatched to any gene: 5. Germline V gene lookup returns CDR1 KGHDR and CDR2 SFDVKD. The CDR3 sequence: CATSDPDREDGYTF. The CDR3 bases are TGTGCCACCAGTGATCCGGACAGGGAGGATGGCTACACCTTC.

The table lists this clonotype with many counts. The chain couples TRBV15 to TRBJ2-1; D not resolved. V was clipped by 1 base and J by 0 bases, with 10 bases between them. The CDR3 loop spans 16 amino acids. CDR1 is LNHNV and CDR2 is YYDKDF in the germline V gene (reference sequence). The CDR3 reads CATSRGDLSSYNEQFF. DNA for the CDR3: TGTGCCACCAGCAGAGGAGATCTAAGCTCCTACAATGAGCAGTTCTTC.

This rearrangement joins TRBV20-1 to TRBJ2-1; D may correspond to TRBD1 or TRBD2 (5 bases each). In germline, CDR1 is DFQATT, CDR2 SNEGSKA (reference sequence). Between the trimmed V and J ends, which lost 0 bases and 0 bases, there was a span of 9 bases. This CDR3 region has 15 residues. The CDR3: CSARDLGASYNEQFF. The CDR3 nucleotides read TGCAGTGCTAGAGATCTCGGGGCCTCCTACAATGAGCAGTTCTTC.

Only a few counts were recorded for this clonotype. The chain uses TRBV11-3 and TRBJ2-1; possible D gene TRBD2, 6 bases. V lost 3 bases and J lost 6, with 12 bases in between. In germline, CDR1 is SGHNT, CDR2 YENEEA. The CDR3 is made up of 14 amino acids. Written as DNA, the CDR3 is TGTGCCAGCAGCTTGGACCGGGGGTTCAATGAGCAGTTCTTC. It translates to CASSLDRGFNEQFF.

The gene calls are TRBV6-5 and TRBJ1-1; the D is unclear. Germline-derived CDR1 and CDR2 are MNHEY and SVGAGI. Trimming took off 0 bases at V and 5 bases at J, with 10 bases between the two ends. CDR3 size: 14 residues. The CDR3 nucleotides read TGTGCCAGCAGTTACTCGAAACGAGTTACTGAAGCTTTCTTT. Translating it yields CASSYSKRVTEAFF.

V and J are TRBV20-1 and TRBJ2-3, with 10 bases matching TRBD2. Germline values: CDR1 DFQATT, CDR2 SNEGSKA (reference sequence). The CDR3 has 15 amino acids. V shed 0 bases and J 6 bases; nucleotides not matched to a gene: 6. The CDR3 loop reads CSAREEAGGPDTQYF. In DNA form, the CDR3 reads TGCAGTGCTAGAGAGGAAGCGGGAGGGCCGGATACGCAGTATTTT.

The chain recombines TRBV4-3 with TRBJ1-1; weak D call: TRBD1 (5 bases). The germline gives CDR1 LGHNA, CDR2 YSLEER. Trimming removed 3 bases at V and 6 bases at J, with 11 bases between. The CDR3 runs to 13 residues. CDR3 amino acids: CASSHPGRPEAFF. CDR3 coding DNA: TGCGCCAGCAGCCACCCGGGACGCCCTGAAGCTTTCTTT.